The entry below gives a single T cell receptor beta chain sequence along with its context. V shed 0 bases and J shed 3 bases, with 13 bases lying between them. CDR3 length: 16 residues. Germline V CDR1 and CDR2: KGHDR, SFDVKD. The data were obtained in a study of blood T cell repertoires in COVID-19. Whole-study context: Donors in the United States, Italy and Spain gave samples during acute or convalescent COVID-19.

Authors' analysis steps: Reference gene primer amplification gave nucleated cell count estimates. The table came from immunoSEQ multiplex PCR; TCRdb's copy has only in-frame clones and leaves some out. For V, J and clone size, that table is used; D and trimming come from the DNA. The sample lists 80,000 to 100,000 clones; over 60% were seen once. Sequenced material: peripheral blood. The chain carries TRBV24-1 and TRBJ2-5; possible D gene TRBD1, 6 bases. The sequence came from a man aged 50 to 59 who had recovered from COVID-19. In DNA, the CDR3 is TGTGCCACCAGTGATTTGCTCCTAAGACAGGAAGAGACCCAGTACTTC. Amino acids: CATSDLLLRQEETQYF.